The 2 T cell receptor beta chains given below trace back to one sample, sequenced in a study of Ad26.COV2.S vaccination and SARS-CoV-2 variants. Assay: immunoSEQ multiplex PCR; the TCRdb copy retains only in-frame clones and omits some. The sample has some 350,000 clones; approximately 87% are singletons. As to treatment: some 20 received Ad26.COV2.S at low or high dose, single or two shots; 5 received placebo; per-sample allocation not given. The investigators took samples on day 63 after the first vaccine or placebo injection. Sample: peripheral blood, taken in a trial of Ad26.COV2.S vaccine versus placebo. The source is a person aged 18-60 years who received the Ad26.COV2.S COVID-19 vaccine or a placebo.

The V call is TRBV5-6, the J call TRBJ1-1, with D possibly matching TRBD1 (6 bases). The V end was cut by 1 base, the J end by 4 bases, with 20 bases between. This CDR3 comprises 17 residues. Germline values: CDR1 SGHDT, CDR2 YYEEEE. Here the CDR3 reads CASSLTGNPIMGTEAFF. The CDR3 DNA reads as TGTGCCAGCAGCTTGACAGGGAATCCCATCATGGGCACTGAAGCTTTCTTT.

The chain recombines TRBV7-2 with TRBJ1-1, with D perhaps TRBD1 (6 bases). V lost 1 base and J 5 bases, leaving 14 bases between the germline ends. The CDR3 covers 15 residues. The germline V gene has CDR1 SGHTA and CDR2 FQGNSA. The CDR3 region has the DNA TGTGCCAGCAGCTTAGAATGGGGGGCCAAAACTGAAGCTTTCTTT. It specifies CASSLEWGAKTEAFF.